These T cell receptor beta chains were read from a single sample in a study of vaccination effects on CD4 cells after COVID-19. These receptors have no identified antigens. Measured with immunoSEQ multiplex PCR; TCRdb has only the in-frame clones, and not every one. This sample has more than 60,000 clones, with 74% found just once. This material consisted of CD4+ T cells from PBMCs cultured without peptide, taken after COVID-19 vaccination. These receptors came from a human donor who received a COVID-19 vaccine. Each CDR3 is given with its conserved first and last residue. Each record gives: clone size, D gene, V gene, J gene, CDR3 protein, CDR3 DNA. The D gene is left open where the match is weak. Some rows have no size entry. The others give once, few or many, or a class for an expanded clone.

clone_size: -
d_call: -
v_call: TRBV11-2
j_call: TRBJ1-3
cdr3_aa: CASSLDPTGHSGNTIYF
cdr3_nt: TGTGCCAGCAGCTTAGATCCGACGGGGCACTCTGGAAACACCATATATTTT

clone_size: -
d_call: -
v_call: TRBV29-1
j_call: TRBJ2-6
cdr3_aa: CSVDGTGSSGANVLTF
cdr3_nt: TGCAGCGTTGATGGGACGGGAAGCTCTGGGGCCAACGTCCTGACTTTC

clone_size: -
d_call: TRBD1
v_call: TRBV7-6
j_call: TRBJ2-1
cdr3_aa: CASSLAQGVDEQFF
cdr3_nt: TGTGCCAGCAGCTTAGCGCAGGGGGTGGATGAGCAGTTCTTC

clone_size: -
d_call: -
v_call: TRBV29-1
j_call: TRBJ1-2
cdr3_aa: CSGLRGTTGYTF
cdr3_nt: TGCAGCGGTCTCAGGGGTACCACGGGCTACACCTTC

clone_size: -
d_call: -
v_call: TRBV19
j_call: TRBJ2-5
cdr3_aa: CASSIRVAGTQETQYF
cdr3_nt: TGTGCCAGTAGTATAAGGGTGGCGGGGACCCAAGAGACCCAGTACTTC

clone_size: few
d_call: TRBD1
v_call: TRBV19
j_call: TRBJ1-4
cdr3_aa: CASVGTENEKLFF
cdr3_nt: TGTGCCAGTGTCGGGACAGAAAATGAAAAACTGTTTTTT

clone_size: -
d_call: -
v_call: TRBV5-1
j_call: TRBJ2-5
cdr3_aa: CASSSVTGYQETQYF
cdr3_nt: TGCGCCAGCAGCTCAGTGACGGGGTACCAAGAGACCCAGTACTTC

clone_size: few
d_call: -
v_call: TRBV24-1
j_call: TRBJ2-3
cdr3_aa: CATSDFLGFPQYF
cdr3_nt: TGTGCCACCAGTGATTTTTTAGGATTTCCGCAGTATTTT

clone_size: -
d_call: -
v_call: TRBV27
j_call: TRBJ1-5
cdr3_aa: CASSSGRIDNQPQHF
cdr3_nt: TGTGCCAGCAGTTCTGGGAGAATAGACAATCAGCCCCAGCATTTT

clone_size: -
d_call: TRBD2
v_call: TRBV7-9
j_call: TRBJ2-5
cdr3_aa: CASSLGGGTETQYF
cdr3_nt: TGTGCCAGCAGCTTAGGGGGAGGGACAGAGACCCAGTACTTC

clone_size: -
d_call: TRBD2
v_call: TRBV7-7
j_call: TRBJ2-3
cdr3_aa: CASSIGLAGTDTQYF
cdr3_nt: TGTGCCAGCAGCATAGGACTAGCGGGCACAGATACGCAGTATTTT

clone_size: -
d_call: TRBD1
v_call: TRBV27
j_call: TRBJ2-1
cdr3_aa: CASSEQGAINEQFF
cdr3_nt: TGTGCCAGCAGCGAACAGGGGGCGATCAATGAGCAGTTCTTC

clone_size: -
d_call: -
v_call: TRBV5-1
j_call: TRBJ1-1
cdr3_aa: CASSLGGDNTEAFF
cdr3_nt: TGCGCCAGCAGCTTGGGGGGGGACAACACTGAAGCTTTCTTT

clone_size: -
d_call: -
v_call: TRBV5-8
j_call: TRBJ2-2
cdr3_aa: CASSLRRVAGELFF
cdr3_nt: TGTGCCAGCAGCTTGCGCCGAGTAGCCGGGGAGCTGTTTTTT

clone_size: -
d_call: -
v_call: TRBV30
j_call: TRBJ2-2
cdr3_aa: CAAGRDEPGELFF
cdr3_nt: TGTGCTGCAGGCAGGGATGAGCCCGGGGAGCTGTTTTTT

clone_size: -
d_call: -
v_call: TRBV19
j_call: TRBJ1-2
cdr3_aa: CASSIGPDYGYTF
cdr3_nt: TGTGCCAGTAGTATAGGACCAGACTATGGCTACACCTTC

clone_size: -
d_call: TRBD1
v_call: TRBV19
j_call: TRBJ1-5
cdr3_aa: CASRDRGISNQPQHF
cdr3_nt: TGTGCCAGTAGGGACAGGGGGATTAGCAATCAGCCCCAGCATTTT

clone_size: once
d_call: -
v_call: TRBV2
j_call: TRBJ2-2
cdr3_aa: CASTSGFTGELFF
cdr3_nt: TGTGCCAGCACCTCAGGGTTTACCGGGGAGCTGTTTTTT

clone_size: once
d_call: TRBD1
v_call: TRBV9
j_call: TRBJ1-6
cdr3_aa: CASSTGQGGNSPLHF
cdr3_nt: TGTGCCAGCAGCACGGGACAGGGAGGTAATTCACCCCTCCACTTT

clone_size: -
d_call: -
v_call: TRBV3-1/TRBV3-2
j_call: TRBJ1-5
cdr3_aa: CASSLRVGNQPQHF
cdr3_nt: TGTGCCAGCAGCCTGAGGGTAGGGAATCAGCCCCAGCATTTT

clone_size: -
d_call: TRBD1
v_call: TRBV5-1
j_call: TRBJ1-2
cdr3_aa: CASSTQGAPNYGYTF
cdr3_nt: TGCGCCAGCAGCACACAGGGGGCGCCTAACTATGGCTACACCTTC

clone_size: -
d_call: -
v_call: TRBV30
j_call: TRBJ2-1
cdr3_aa: CAWSNGNYNEQFF
cdr3_nt: TGTGCCTGGAGTAATGGAAACTACAATGAGCAGTTCTTC

clone_size: -
d_call: TRBD1
v_call: TRBV7-6
j_call: TRBJ1-1
cdr3_aa: CASSLGTGTNTEAFF
cdr3_nt: TGTGCCAGCAGCTTGGGGACAGGGACGAACACTGAAGCTTTCTTT

clone_size: -
d_call: -
v_call: TRBV18
j_call: TRBJ2-1
cdr3_aa: CASSPSGFSYNEQFF
cdr3_nt: TGTGCCAGCTCACCATCAGGGTTCTCCTACAATGAGCAGTTCTTC

clone_size: -
d_call: TRBD1
v_call: TRBV7-6
j_call: TRBJ2-3
cdr3_aa: CASSLGVWVEGATQYF
cdr3_nt: TGTGCCAGCAGCTTAGGAGTCTGGGTAGAGGGGGCTACGCAGTATTTT

clone_size: once
d_call: -
v_call: TRBV27
j_call: TRBJ1-3
cdr3_aa: CASSLRDPTFSGNTIYF
cdr3_nt: TGTGCCAGCAGTTTGAGGGACCCCACCTTCTCTGGAAACACCATATATTTT

clone_size: few
d_call: TRBD1
v_call: TRBV4-1
j_call: TRBJ1-2
cdr3_aa: CASNRDSAFRDGYTF
cdr3_nt: TGCGCCAGCAACCGGGACAGTGCCTTTAGGGATGGCTACACCTTC

clone_size: -
d_call: TRBD1
v_call: TRBV7-3
j_call: TRBJ2-3
cdr3_aa: CASSSTGSTDTQYF
cdr3_nt: TGTGCCAGCAGCTCGACAGGGAGCACAGATACGCAGTATTTT

clone_size: -
d_call: -
v_call: TRBV28
j_call: TRBJ2-5
cdr3_aa: CASSLGGGRLAETQYF
cdr3_nt: TGTGCCAGCAGTTTAGGAGGGGGCCGATTAGCAGAGACCCAGTACTTC

clone_size: -
d_call: -
v_call: TRBV2
j_call: TRBJ2-3
cdr3_aa: CASSDRGTQYF
cdr3_nt: TGTGCCAGCAGTGACAGGGGCACGCAGTATTTT

clone_size: -
d_call: TRBD2
v_call: TRBV27
j_call: TRBJ2-1
cdr3_aa: CASSYHRGGAGGLDEQFF
cdr3_nt: TGTGCCAGCAGTTACCACAGGGGAGGGGCGGGGGGGCTCGATGAGCAGTTCTTC

clone_size: few
d_call: TRBD2
v_call: TRBV4-2
j_call: TRBJ2-2
cdr3_aa: CASSPPPVGGSGGGILTFTGELFF
cdr3_nt: TGTGCCAGCAGCCCCCCTCCCGTGGGAGGGTCGGGCGGGGGGATTTTAACCTTCACCGGGGAGCTGTTTTTT

clone_size: -
d_call: TRBD1
v_call: TRBV2
j_call: TRBJ2-1
cdr3_aa: CASRRDRSYNEQFF
cdr3_nt: TGTGCCAGCAGACGGGACAGGTCCTACAATGAGCAGTTCTTC

clone_size: few
d_call: -
v_call: TRBV7-3
j_call: TRBJ2-5
cdr3_aa: CASSLSILETQYF
cdr3_nt: TGTGCCAGCAGCTTAAGTATCCTGGAGACCCAGTACTTC

clone_size: -
d_call: TRBD1
v_call: TRBV5-1
j_call: TRBJ1-5
cdr3_aa: CASSPGTGGGNQPQHF
cdr3_nt: TGCGCCAGCAGCCCGGGGACAGGGGGCGGCAATCAGCCCCAGCATTTT

clone_size: medium-sized
d_call: -
v_call: TRBV18
j_call: TRBJ1-2
cdr3_aa: CASSPEGGGGLRGYTF
cdr3_nt: TGTGCCAGCTCACCAGAAGGCGGAGGGGGACTAAGGGGCTACACCTTC

clone_size: -
d_call: -
v_call: TRBV4-1
j_call: TRBJ1-5
cdr3_aa: CASSQGGQPQHF
cdr3_nt: TGCGCCAGCAGCCAGGGCGGTCAGCCCCAGCATTTT

clone_size: -
d_call: -
v_call: TRBV7-8
j_call: TRBJ1-2
cdr3_aa: CASSHYTLPVYGYTF
cdr3_nt: TGTGCCAGCAGCCACTACACTTTGCCGGTTTATGGCTACACCTTC

clone_size: -
d_call: -
v_call: TRBV28
j_call: TRBJ1-4
cdr3_aa: CASREGLGEKLFF
cdr3_nt: TGTGCCAGTCGGGAGGGCCTCGGGGAAAAACTGTTTTTT

clone_size: -
d_call: TRBD2
v_call: TRBV7-9
j_call: TRBJ2-5
cdr3_aa: CASSLNFGGLASQETQYF
cdr3_nt: TGTGCCAGCAGCTTAAATTTCGGCGGACTAGCGTCCCAAGAGACCCAGTACTTC

clone_size: -
d_call: TRBD1
v_call: TRBV19
j_call: TRBJ1-5
cdr3_aa: CASSTQGAQPQHF
cdr3_nt: TGTGCCAGTAGTACACAGGGGGCCCAGCCCCAGCATTTT

clone_size: -
d_call: -
v_call: TRBV6-6
j_call: TRBJ1-6
cdr3_aa: CASRDRQNSPLHF
cdr3_nt: TGTGCCAGCAGGGATCGACAGAATTCACCCCTCCACTTT